These T cell receptor beta chains were read from a single sample in a study of blood T cell repertoires in COVID-19. TCRdb keeps only in-frame clones here, not all; method: immunoSEQ multiplex PCR. Of more than 200,000 clones in the sample, just over 85% are singletons; the top ten hold about 1.7%. The sequenced material came from PBMCs or T cells enriched from blood (not recorded which). The receptors were sampled from a man in his forties who had recovered from COVID-19. CDR3s include the opening cysteine and the closing phenylalanine or tryptophan. Each record gives: V gene, J gene, CDR3 length, D gene, clone size, CDR3 DNA, CDR3 protein. A D gene is named only where the DNA matches it firmly. Rows may omit the clone size; those that give it use once, few, many or a size class.

TRBV27,TRBJ2-1,17,TRBD2,NA,TGTGCCAGCAGACCCAAACTAGCGGGGGGTTCCCATGATGAGCAGTTCTTC,CASRPKLAGGSHDEQFF
TRBV7-2,TRBJ2-6,17,TRBD2,NA,TGTGCCAGCAGACTAGCGGTACAGATCTCTGGGGCCAACGTCCTGACTTTC,CASRLAVQISGANVLTF
TRBV9,TRBJ2-3,15,NA,NA,TGTGCCAGCAGCGTCCCAGGGGCGAGGACAGATACGCAGTATTTT,CASSVPGARTDTQYF
TRBV6-1,TRBJ1-6,15,NA,NA,TGTGCCAGCAGTGAAGACAGCTCCTATAATTCACCCCTCCACTTT,CASSEDSSYNSPLHF
TRBV3-1/TRBV3-2,TRBJ1-5,19,TRBD1,NA,TGTGCCAGCAGCCAACTCCGGGACAGGGGGCGCTGGGGCAATCAGCCCCAGCATTTT,CASSQLRDRGRWGNQPQHF
TRBV7-2,TRBJ2-1,16,NA,NA,TGTGCCAGCAGCCTGCGGAGCCTTGAGGGTCGCAATGAGCAGTTCTTC,CASSLRSLEGRNEQFF
TRBV6-5,TRBJ2-3,15,NA,NA,TGTGCCAGCAGTCCCCGACTTGCGGACACAGATACGCAGTATTTT,CASSPRLADTDTQYF
TRBV19,TRBJ1-5,14,NA,NA,TGTGCCAGTAGTATAGCAGGGGGCAATCAGCCCCAGCATTTT,CASSIAGGNQPQHF
TRBV18,TRBJ2-7,14,TRBD1,NA,TGTGCCAGCTCAGACCGGACAGGGAGGTCCGAGCAGTACTTC,CASSDRTGRSEQYF
TRBV5-1,TRBJ2-7,12,NA,NA,TGCGCCAGCACCAACTCCCCCTACGAGCAGTACTTC,CASTNSPYEQYF
TRBV7-2,TRBJ2-7,15,TRBD1,few,TGTGCCAGCAGCTATTGGACAGGGGATACCTACGAGCAGTACTTC,CASSYWTGDTYEQYF
TRBV7-2,TRBJ1-2,13,NA,NA,TGTGCCAGCTCCCCGTCGAGGGTTTATGGCTACACCTTC,CASSPSRVYGYTF
TRBV10-3,TRBJ2-3,15,NA,NA,TGTGCCATCAGTACTGAGGGGGGGAGCACAGATACGCAGTATTTT,CAISTEGGSTDTQYF
TRBV18,TRBJ1-6,14,NA,NA,TGTGCCAGCTCACAGGGGGGGGGCAATTCACCCCTCCACTTT,CASSQGGGNSPLHF
TRBV7-9,TRBJ1-1,14,NA,NA,TGTGCCAGCAGCTTAGGAGAGGGCGGACGGAAAGCTTTCTTT,CASSLGEGGRKAFF
TRBV10-3,TRBJ1-2,11,NA,NA,TGTGCCATCACCAACGGCTATGGCTACACCTTC,CAITNGYGYTF
TRBV27,TRBJ2-3,16,TRBD2,NA,TGTGCCAGCAGTTTTGGGCTGACGGGAGGGGGGGATACGCAGTATTTT,CASSFGLTGGGDTQYF
TRBV5-4,TRBJ2-5,16,TRBD2,NA,TGTGCCAGCAGCAGGACTAGCGGGGGGGCCGAAGAGACCCAGTACTTC,CASSRTSGGAEETQYF
TRBV5-4,TRBJ1-6,14,TRBD1,NA,TGTGCCAGCAGCATAGGACAGGAAGGTTCACCCCTCCACTTT,CASSIGQEGSPLHF
TRBV28,TRBJ1-2,14,NA,NA,TGTGCCAGCAGTCCGCCGGGACTTACCTATGGCTACACCTTC,CASSPPGLTYGYTF
TRBV20-1,TRBJ2-1,10,NA,NA,TGCAGTGCTAGAAACGGTGAGCAGTTCTTC,CSARNGEQFF
TRBV15,TRBJ2-1,15,NA,NA,TGTGCCACCAGCAGAGTTTCTAGAAGAAACAATGAGCAGTTCTTC,CATSRVSRRNNEQFF
TRBV19,TRBJ2-3,15,NA,NA,TGTGCCAGTAGTCTGGACAGATCCGGCACAGATACGCAGTATTTT,CASSLDRSGTDTQYF
TRBV29-1,TRBJ2-5,14,TRBD2,NA,TGCAGCGTTGACGCTAGCGGGACGGGAGAGACCCAGTACTTC,CSVDASGTGETQYF
TRBV27,TRBJ1-4,14,TRBD1,NA,TGTGCCAGCAGTTACTACCCCGGACAGGAGAAACTGTTTTTT,CASSYYPGQEKLFF
TRBV30,TRBJ2-1,14,TRBD1,once,TGTGCCTGGAGTAGGGACAGCCTTTACAATGAGCAGTTCTTC,CAWSRDSLYNEQFF
TRBV4-3,TRBJ2-1,18,TRBD1,NA,TGCGCCAGCAGCCAAGATCGAGGGTGGACAGGGGACTACAATGAGCAGTTCTTC,CASSQDRGWTGDYNEQFF
TRBV7-2,TRBJ2-7,14,NA,NA,TGTGCCAGCAGCTTGGGCTTTCACTCCTACGAGCAGTACTTC,CASSLGFHSYEQYF
TRBV24-1,TRBJ2-5,15,TRBD2,NA,TGTGCCACCAGTGGCCTGACTAGCGGGGAAGAGACCCAGTACTTC,CATSGLTSGEETQYF
TRBV3-1/TRBV3-2,TRBJ2-5,14,NA,NA,TGTGCCAGCAGCCAAGAAGAGCCGGGGGAGACCCAGTACTTC,CASSQEEPGETQYF
TRBV29-1,TRBJ1-1,14,NA,NA,TGCAGCGTTGTCTGGGGGGGGCGCGGCACTGAAGCTTTCTTT,CSVVWGGRGTEAFF
TRBV2,TRBJ2-3,14,NA,NA,TGTGCCAGCACGGACAGAACGAACACAGATACGCAGTATTTT,CASTDRTNTDTQYF
TRBV7-9,TRBJ1-2,15,TRBD1,NA,TGTGCCAGCAGCTTACACACACAGGGGAACTATGGCTACACCTTC,CASSLHTQGNYGYTF
TRBV3-1/TRBV3-2,TRBJ2-7,15,TRBD2,many,TGTGCCAGCAGCCAAGATCGAGCGGGAGGGAGTGAGCAGTACTTC,CASSQDRAGGSEQYF
TRBV18,TRBJ1-1,15,NA,NA,TGTGCCAGCTCACCACCGAGCAGGGATCCCCCTGAAGCTTTCTTT,CASSPPSRDPPEAFF
TRBV7-2,TRBJ2-3,12,NA,NA,TGTGCCAGCAGTTGGAGGGTTGATACGCAGTATTTT,CASSWRVDTQYF
TRBV7-9,TRBJ1-2,16,TRBD1,NA,TGTGCCAGCAGCTCAGCAGGGGGGGAAGGAAACTATGGCTACACCTTC,CASSSAGGEGNYGYTF
TRBV4-2,TRBJ1-6,15,TRBD1,few,TGTGCCAGCAGCCAACAAACAGGGACAGGCTCACCCCTCCACTTT,CASSQQTGTGSPLHF
TRBV4-1,TRBJ1-1,15,NA,few,TGCGCCAGCAGCCAAGTTCTGGGGCTTTACACTGAAGCTTTCTTT,CASSQVLGLYTEAFF
TRBV27,TRBJ1-5,14,NA,NA,TGTGCCAGCAGTATGGGCAGTTTCGGTCAGCCCCAGCATTTT,CASSMGSFGQPQHF
TRBV3-1/TRBV3-2,TRBJ2-1,13,TRBD2,NA,TGTGCCAGCAGCCAAGGGGGGGGCAATGAGCAGTTCTTC,CASSQGGGNEQFF
TRBV5-1,TRBJ1-2,14,NA,NA,TGCGCCAGCAGCCTGGGGACGGCGGACTTGGGCTACACCTTC,CASSLGTADLGYTF
TRBV5-4,TRBJ2-1,12,NA,NA,TGTGCCAGCAGGTCTGTAGGAGGGCAGCAGTTCTTC,CASRSVGGQQFF
TRBV10-3,TRBJ2-3,16,TRBD2,once,TGTGCCATCAGCCTGCGGGGGGCGACTAGCACAGATACGCAGTATTTT,CAISLRGATSTDTQYF
TRBV19,TRBJ1-2,13,NA,NA,TGTGCCAGTAGTAACCGGGGGTTGAACGGCTACACCTTC,CASSNRGLNGYTF
TRBV19,TRBJ2-5,14,TRBD1,NA,TGTGCCAGTAGTCGAACAGGGGGCGCAGAGACCCAGTACTTC,CASSRTGGAETQYF
TRBV6-1,TRBJ1-2,16,NA,once,TGTGCCAGCAGTGAAGCGCTGGGGAGGCAAGGCTATGGCTACACCTTC,CASSEALGRQGYGYTF
TRBV7-9,TRBJ2-5,14,NA,NA,TGTGCCAGCAGCCCAGCTAGGGGTCGAGAGACCCAGTACTTC,CASSPARGRETQYF
TRBV6-5,TRBJ1-5,13,TRBD1,NA,TGTGCCAGTAACAGGGGCAGCAATCAGCCCCAGCATTTT,CASNRGSNQPQHF
TRBV28,TRBJ1-2,10,NA,NA,TGTGCCACCCGGGGGGAAGGCTACACCTTC,CATRGEGYTF
TRBV28,TRBJ1-2,11,NA,NA,TGTGCCAGCAGCCGCGACTATGGCTACACCTTC,CASSRDYGYTF
TRBV19,TRBJ2-1,15,TRBD2,few,TGTGCCAGTAGTGTGACTAGCGGGAGGGTTGGTGAGCAGTTCTTC,CASSVTSGRVGEQFF